The clone carrying this T cell receptor beta chain was seen a handful of times. Germline V gene data show CDR1 as LNHNV and CDR2 as YYDKDF (reference sequence). Trimming cost V 4 bases and J 1 base, with 16 bases left between them. The CDR3 is 16 residues long. These data belong to a study of blood T cell repertoires in COVID-19. Study-level information: Sites in the United States, Italy and Spain provided acute and convalescent COVID-19 samples.

Repertoires were generated with immunoSEQ multiplex PCR, while TCRdb's copy carries only in-frame clones and drops some. The data show about 140,000 clones, about 83% seen once. Material for sequencing was peripheral blood. This sequence originates from a human donor in a cohort sampled during active COVID-19. The rearrangement uses TRBV15 and TRBJ1-1; D not resolved. CDR3 nucleotide sequence: TGTGCCACCAGCAACTCCTTCGGCAGAGGGAACACTGAAGCTTTCTTT. Amino acid sequence: CATSNSFGRGNTEAFF.